Shown below are 25 T cell receptor beta chains from a single sample sequenced in a study of vaccination effects on CD4 cells after COVID-19. Profiled with immunoSEQ multiplex PCR; TCRdb holds only in-frame clones, not every one. The repertoire has under 85,000 clones, approximately 74% of them found once; the top ten carry around 1.5%. Antigens for these TCRs are unknown. Before sequencing, viral peptide pools were used by the ViraFEST assay to expand antigen-specific CD4+ T cells. Having been cultured for approximately ten days, the cells underwent CD4+ T cell isolation. The starting material was CD4+ T cells from PBMCs cultured with HCoV-229E spike peptides, obtained before COVID-19 vaccination. Source of these receptors: a human donor who received a COVID-19 vaccine.

This clone was observed a single time. The chain joins TRBV9 to TRBJ2-5, with 10 bases aligning to TRBD2. The CDR3 totals 17 residues. Trimming cost V 0 bases and J 3 bases; bases outside gene matches: 8. The germline gives CDR1 SGDLS, CDR2 YYNGEE. The CDR3 sequence is CASSVGASGGGEETQYF. For the CDR3, the DNA is TGTGCCAGCAGCGTAGGGGCTAGCGGGGGTGGGGAAGAGACCCAGTACTTC.

This chain connects TRBV6-5 to TRBJ2-1; the D call may be TRBD1 or TRBD2 (5 bases each). This CDR3 has 13 amino acids. Trimming took 6 bases from V and 7 from J, leaving 13 bases between them. Germline lookup yields CDR1 MNHEY and CDR2 SVGAGI. The CDR3 DNA is TGTGCCAGCAGGGGGACCCCGGGGAATGAGCAGTTCTTC. Translating gives CASRGTPGNEQFF.

In this sample, this clone turned up a few times. The rearrangement uses TRBV18 and TRBJ2-7; 8 nucleotides align to TRBD2. After removal of 6 bases from V and 5 bases from J, the junction contained 6 bases not matched to a gene. CDR1 is KGHSH and CDR2 is LQKENI in the germline V gene. CDR3 size: 13 residues. CDR3 nucleotide sequence: TGTGCCAGCTCCCAGGGACTAGTAGACGAGCAGTACGTC. Amino acids: CASSQGLVDEQYV.

The V gene is TRBV7-2, the J gene TRBJ2-2, with 10 bases fitting TRBD1. Trimming at V came to 6 bases and at J to 4 bases, leaving 8 bases not matched to a gene. Germline lookup yields CDR1 SGHTA and CDR2 FQGNSA. There are 16 residues in the CDR3. CDR3 nucleotide sequence: TGTGCCAGCAGACCTCCCGGGACAGGGGCCACCGGGGAGCTGTTTTTT. Encoded protein: CASRPPGTGATGELFF.

The J gene is TRBJ1-6, the V gene TRBV6-5; 9 bases match TRBD1. This CDR3 has 15 amino acids. Germline V gene lookup returns CDR1 MNHEY and CDR2 SVGAGI. The ends lost 8 bases at V and 6 bases at J; junction bases unmatched: 8. CDR3 DNA: TGTGCCAGCGAACGGGACAGGGCATTTAATTCACCCCTCCACTTT. Its translation is CASERDRAFNSPLHF.

This chain uses TRBV18 with TRBJ1-5; no clear D. The CDR3 runs to 16 residues. The germline V gene encodes CDR1 KGHSH and CDR2 LQKENI. V was shortened by 3 bases and J by 2 bases, with 14 bases between the two germline ends. Written as DNA, the CDR3 is TGTGCCAGCTCACCGGCCGGGATTTTGGGCAATCAGCCCCAGCATTTT. The encoded protein is CASSPAGILGNQPQHF.

The chain employs TRBV28 and TRBJ1-1; possibly TRBD1 for D (5 bases). The V gene's germline CDR1 is MDHEN and CDR2 SYDVKM. V was pared by 5 bases and J by 4 bases, with 14 bases between. The CDR3 runs 14 residues. CDR3: CASSLAGLGTEAFF. The CDR3 region has the DNA TGTGCCAGCAGTCTTGCAGGGCTGGGCACTGAAGCTTTCTTT.

The chain recombines TRBV18 with TRBJ1-1, with 7 positions matching TRBD1. CDR1 is KGHSH and CDR2 is LQKENI in the germline V gene. The CDR3 runs 14 residues. V dropped 2 bases and J dropped 6; count of bases not matched to a gene: 6. The CDR3 sequence is CASSPISRGAEAFF. DNA of the CDR3: TGTGCCAGCTCACCAATATCCAGGGGGGCTGAAGCTTTCTTT.

The chain joins TRBV6-5 to TRBJ1-1; weak D call: TRBD1 (6 bases). CDR1 is MNHEY, CDR2 SVGAGI, per germline. The V and J ends lost 7 bases and 1 base respectively, with 7 bases between them. The CDR3 is made up of 12 amino acids. In DNA form, the CDR3 reads TGTGCCAGCAAGGGGGGGAACACTGAAGCTTTCTTT. Its protein product is CASKGGNTEAFF.

This sequence joins TRBV28 and TRBJ2-5, with D perhaps being TRBD1 or TRBD2 (6 bases each). Trimming pared 3 bases from V and 4 bases from J, leaving 18 bases between. The CDR3 is 16 residues long. The germline gives CDR1 MDHEN, CDR2 SYDVKM. CDR3 bases: TGTGCCAGCAGTTTGGGGGGCAGGCGTGGTGGAGAGACCCAGTACTTC. Its protein product is CASSLGGRRGGETQYF.

This rearrangement joins TRBV30 to TRBJ2-6; the D is unclear. Per the germline V gene, CDR1 is GTSNPN and CDR2 is SVGIG (reference sequence). CDR3 size: 13 residues. V lost 7 bases and J lost 0, with 7 bases in between. The CDR3, as DNA: TGTGCCTTGACTGCCTCTGGGGCCAACGTCCTGACTTTC. Its translation: CALTASGANVLTF.

This clone appeared a single time. This rearrangement joins TRBV10-1 to TRBJ1-1; 12 bases are shared with TRBD1. Germline V CDR1 and CDR2: WNHNN, SYGVQD (reference sequence). Trimming removed 9 bases from V and 5 bases from J; junction bases left unmatched: 13. This CDR3 contains 16 residues. CDR3 bases: TGCGCCAGTCCTCCGGGACAGGGGGCGGAAAGGACTGAAGCTTTCTTT. Translated, it gives CASPPGQGAERTEAFF.

V gene TRBV10-1 combines with J gene TRBJ1-1; D not certain. With 0 bases removed from V and 5 bases from J, the gap between germline ends came to 13 bases. CDR1 is WNHNN, CDR2 SYGVQD, per germline (reference sequence). The CDR3 has 15 residues. The CDR3 is CASSESSGGRTEAFF. The CDR3 DNA reads as TGCGCCAGCAGTGAGTCGAGTGGCGGTAGAACTGAAGCTTTCTTT.

The V call is TRBV7-3, the J call TRBJ1-1; 11 nucleotides line up with TRBD1. The CDR3 loop spans 16 amino acids. CDR1 SGHTA and CDR2 FQGTGA come from the germline V gene. V was pared by 4 bases and J by 5 bases, with 9 bases of the junction left unmatched. The CDR3 coding sequence is TGTGCCAGCAGCTCAAAAACCGGGACAGGGGGTACTGAAGCTTTCTTT. It translates to CASSSKTGTGGTEAFF. The full variable domain, completed using reference TRBV7-3 and TRBJ1-1, is GAGVSQTPSNKVTEKGKYVELRCDPISGHTALYWYRQSLGQGPEFLIYFQGTGAADDSGLPNDRFFAVRPEGSVSTLKIQRTERGDSAVYLCASSSKTGTGGTEAFFGQGTRLTVV.

V and J are TRBV6-5 and TRBJ1-1, with D perhaps TRBD1 (6 bases). The CDR3 sequence is 14 residues long. The germline V gene has CDR1 MNHEY and CDR2 SVGAGI. Trimming removed 5 bases from V and 5 bases from J, with 15 bases in between. The CDR3 loop reads CASSTPGGHTEAFF. As DNA, the CDR3 is TGTGCCAGCAGTACCCCGGGGGGCCATACTGAAGCTTTCTTT.

The chain uses TRBV24-1 and TRBJ1-6; D is unclear. The CDR3 sequence is 20 residues long. V lost 0 bases and J 5 bases, leaving 22 bases between the germline ends. CDR1 KGHDR and CDR2 SFDVKD come from the germline V gene. Written as DNA, the CDR3 is TGTGCCACCAGTGATTTGCATAGGCAGACGCTATGGCCTCATAATTCACCCCTCCACTTT. The encoded protein is CATSDLHRQTLWPHNSPLHF.

The rearrangement links TRBV6-6 to TRBJ1-1; weak D call: TRBD1 (6 bases). The germline gives CDR1 MNHNY, CDR2 SVGAGI (reference sequence). This CDR3 region has 15 residues. V gave up 0 bases and J gave up 2 bases, with 10 bases separating them. The CDR3 nucleotides are TGTGCCAGCAGTTACTCGGGGGCAATCAACACTGAAGCTTTCTTT. Protein sequence: CASSYSGAINTEAFF.

This chain uses TRBV7-3 with TRBJ2-3; unclear D gene. V shed 2 bases and J shed 6 bases, with 6 bases lying between them. Germline V lookup: CDR1 SGHTA, CDR2 FQGTGA. This CDR3 is built from 12 residues. CDR3 bases: TGTGCCAGCAGCTTATATGGGGATACGCAGTATTTT. It is translated as CASSLYGDTQYF.

This clone was detected a few times. The V gene is TRBV30, the J gene TRBJ1-2; D might be TRBD1 (5 bases). Trimming shortened V by 2 bases and J by 7 bases, and 8 bases separated the two germline ends. Germline V gene data show CDR1 as GTSNPN and CDR2 as SVGIG (reference sequence). This CDR3 is built from 11 residues. The CDR3 spells CAWSIGGGYTF. The CDR3 nucleotides read TGTGCCTGGAGTATCGGGGGTGGCTACACCTTC. Drawing the rest from reference TRBV30 and TRBJ1-2, the complete variable domain is SQTIHQWPATLVQPVGSPLSLECTVEGTSNPNLYWYRQAAGRGLQLLFYSVGIGQISSEVPQNLSASRPQDRQFILSSKKLLLSDSGFYLCAWSIGGGYTFGSGTRLTVV.

V and J are TRBV25-1 and TRBJ2-1; 10 positions agree with TRBD2. Germline CDR1 reads MGHDK; CDR2 reads SYGVNS. The CDR3 contains 16 residues. V shed 3 bases, J shed 4 bases, and the junction held 6 bases outside the gene matches. CDR3 in DNA: TGTGCCAGCAGTGACTCCAAGCGGGGGGGTTACAATGAGCAGTTCTTC. Residues: CASSDSKRGGYNEQFF.

The chain uses TRBV5-1 and TRBJ1-3; D call uncertain. The V gene lost 4 bases and the J gene lost 0 bases, with 11 bases spanning the gap. The CDR3 length is 15 residues. Germline values: CDR1 SGHRS, CDR2 YFSETQ. CDR3 coding DNA: TGCGCCAGCAGCCTAGACGGGCCCTCTGGAAACACCATATATTTT. This sequence encodes CASSLDGPSGNTIYF.

The chain employs TRBV4-1 and TRBJ2-1; 13 bases align to TRBD2. Germline V gives CDR1 MGHRA, CDR2 YSYEKL. V was pared by 3 bases and J by 4 bases, with 6 bases of the junction left unmatched. The CDR3 contains 17 residues. The CDR3 coding sequence is TGCGCCAGCAGCCACGGACTAGCGGGGGTGATATACAATGAGCAGTTCTTC. Amino acids: CASSHGLAGVIYNEQFF.

The J gene is TRBJ2-6, the V gene TRBV5-1; D may be TRBD1 (5 bases). The ends were cut back, 3 bases at V and 2 bases at J, with 9 bases in the middle. Germline V gene sequence: CDR1 SGHRS, CDR2 YFSETQ. This CDR3 region has 15 residues. The CDR3, as DNA: TGCGCCAGCAGCTCAGGACATACTGGGGCCAACGTCCTGACTTTC. This encodes CASSSGHTGANVLTF.

This sequence joins TRBV28 and TRBJ1-2, with unresolved D. CDR1 and CDR2 from the germline V gene are MDHEN and SYDVKM. V was pared by 2 bases and J by 5 bases, with 6 bases between. CDR3 length: 12 residues. Written as DNA, the CDR3 is TGTGCCAGCAGTTTAGGGCATTATGGCTACACCTTC. Encoded protein: CASSLGHYGYTF.

J is TRBJ2-5 and V is TRBV29-1; no reliable D call. The CDR3 sequence is 13 residues long. Germline V gives CDR1 SQVTM, CDR2 ANQGSEA. Trimming took 2 bases from V and 2 from J, leaving 9 bases between them. As DNA, the CDR3 is TGCAGCGTTGAAAACAGATTTCAAGAGACCCAGTACTTC. Residues: CSVENRFQETQYF.